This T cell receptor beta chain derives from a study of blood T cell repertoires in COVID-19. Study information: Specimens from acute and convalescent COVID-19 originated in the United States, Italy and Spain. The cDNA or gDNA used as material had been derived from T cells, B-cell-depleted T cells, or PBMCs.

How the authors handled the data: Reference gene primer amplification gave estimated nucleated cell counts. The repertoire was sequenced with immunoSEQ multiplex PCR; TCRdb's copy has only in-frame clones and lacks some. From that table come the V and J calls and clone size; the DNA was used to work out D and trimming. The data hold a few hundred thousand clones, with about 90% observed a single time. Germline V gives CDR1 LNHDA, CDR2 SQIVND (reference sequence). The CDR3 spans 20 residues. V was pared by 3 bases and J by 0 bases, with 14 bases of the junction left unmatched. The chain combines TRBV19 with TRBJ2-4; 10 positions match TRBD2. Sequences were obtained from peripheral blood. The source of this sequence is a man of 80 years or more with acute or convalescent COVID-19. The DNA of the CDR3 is TGTGCCAGTAGTATTAGGCGGACTAGCGGCCGGAGGGTAGCCAAAAACATTCAGTACTTC. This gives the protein CASSIRRTSGRRVAKNIQYF.